These T cell receptor beta chains were read from a single sample in a study of molecular identifiers for immune sequencing clone quantification. TCRdb reanalysed the PCR reads using MiXCR and keeps one entry per CDR3 protein. The repertoire holds approximately 680,000 distinct CDR3 sequences, with about 25% as singletons. The sequencing sample was made of naive CD8+ T cells from blood, with Jurkat cell RNA spiked in. These receptors all stem from a human donor in good health. Some libraries in this study had Jurkat cell RNA spiked in. The CDR3 runs from the conserved cysteine through the conserved F or W. The D gene is left open where the match is weak. Not every row has a clone size; where given, it reads once, few, many or a size class.

>TRBJ2-3|TRBV16|few|NA
CASSQSSDGDTQYF
TGTGCCAGCAGCCAATCAAGTGACGGAGATACGCAGTATTTT
>TRBJ2-3|TRBV7-2|NA|TRBD1
CASSPDRGIGTDTQYF
TGTGCCAGCAGCCCCGACAGGGGGATAGGCACAGATACGCAGTATTTT
>TRBJ1-1|TRBV2|NA|NA
CACRGITEAFF
TGTGCCTGCAGGGGTATCACTGAAGCTTTCTTT
>TRBJ2-1|TRBV6-1|NA|NA
CASTPTAYNEQFF
TGTGCCAGCACCCCGACTGCCTACAATGAGCAGTTCTTC
>TRBJ1-2|TRBV9|few|TRBD1
CASSGADAGGYGYTF
TGTGCCAGCAGCGGTGCGGACGCAGGGGGGTATGGCTACACCTTC
>TRBJ2-7|TRBV7-9|NA|NA
CASSETRTASYEQYF
TGTGCCAGCAGCGAAACCCGGACAGCCTCCTACGAGCAGTACTTC
>TRBJ2-7|TRBV7-9|few|NA
CASSFTHEQYF
TGTGCCAGCAGCTTCACCCACGAGCAGTACTTC
>TRBJ2-3|TRBV5-5|many|TRBD1
CATTGGTDTQYF
TGTGCCACGACAGGGGGCACAGATACGCAGTATTTT
>TRBJ2-1|TRBV19|NA|NA
CASTPSWTASSYNEQFF
TGTGCCAGTACCCCAAGTTGGACCGCGAGCTCCTACAATGAGCAGTTCTTC
>TRBJ2-3|TRBV20-1|many|TRBD2
CSARDLAGEGSTDTQYF
TGCAGTGCTAGAGATCTAGCGGGAGAGGGTAGCACAGATACGCAGTATTTT
>TRBJ1-1|TRBV2|NA|NA
CAGTESTEAFF
TGTGCCGGCACTGAGAGCACTGAAGCTTTCTTT
>TRBJ2-1|TRBV7-8|NA|TRBD1
CASSLDRVSYNEQFF
TGTGCCAGCAGCCTCGACAGGGTATCCTACAATGAGCAGTTCTTC
>TRBJ2-3|TRBV7-9|many|NA
CASRFMGTAGTDTQYF
TGTGCCAGCAGATTTATGGGGACGGCAGGCACAGATACGCAGTATTTT
>TRBJ1-6|TRBV11-2|NA|TRBD1
CAGSQLPGQGYPRSPLHF
TGTGCCGGCAGCCAGCTACCCGGACAGGGATATCCTCGATCACCCCTCCACTTT
>TRBJ1-1|TRBV29-1|many|NA
CSATMNTEAFF
TGCAGCGCCACAATGAACACTGAAGCTTTCTTT
>TRBJ2-3|TRBV19|NA|NA
CASSIAGFADTQYF
TGTGCCAGTAGTATAGCTGGGTTCGCAGATACGCAGTATTTT
>TRBJ1-1|TRBV27|few|NA
CASSGTIRSFEAFF
TGTGCCAGCAGTGGGACAATTCGCTCTTTTGAAGCTTTCTTT
>TRBJ2-2|TRBV12-3/TRBV12-4|NA|TRBD1
CASSLWTGVAGELFF
TGTGCCAGCAGTTTATGGACAGGGGTTGCCGGGGAGCTGTTTTTT
>TRBJ2-5|TRBV4-1|NA|NA
CASSRSEVVFAQEPQYF
TGCGCCAGCAGCCGCTCTGAAGTAGTTTTTGCCCAAGAGCCCCAGTACTTC
>TRBJ2-5|TRBV20-1|many|NA
CSATTTGTEIQETQYF
TGCAGTGCTACAACGACCGGGACCGAGATCCAAGAGACCCAGTACTTC
>TRBJ2-7|TRBV30|many|NA
CAWSGVSLYEQYF
TGTGCCTGGAGTGGCGTCAGCCTCTACGAGCAGTACTTC
>TRBJ1-1|TRBV5-1|many|NA
CASSLNHLPLVTEAFF
TGCGCCAGCAGCCTAAACCACCTACCATTGGTTACTGAAGCTTTCTTT
>TRBJ2-7|TRBV7-9|many|TRBD1
CASSPTRQGTYEQYF
TGTGCCAGCAGCCCCACTCGACAGGGAACCTACGAGCAGTACTTC
>TRBJ1-4|TRBV6-6|NA|NA
CASSDPREANEKLFF
TGTGCCAGCAGTGACCCCAGGGAGGCTAATGAAAAACTGTTTTTT
>TRBJ2-2|TRBV7-2|few|NA
CASSPYGGRTSNPGELFF
TGTGCCAGCAGCCCCTACGGAGGGCGAACTAGTAACCCCGGGGAGCTGTTTTTT
>TRBJ2-3|TRBV9|once|TRBD2
CASSPHPLAGMDTDTQYF
TGTGCCAGCAGCCCTCACCCCCTAGCGGGGATGGACACAGATACGCAGTATTTT
>TRBJ1-1|TRBV13|many|NA
CASSSSQNTEAFF
TGTGCCAGCAGCTCATCGCAGAACACTGAAGCTTTCTTT
>TRBJ1-5|TRBV20-1|many|NA
CSAVPSGNQPQHF
TGCAGTGCCGTTCCTTCGGGCAATCAGCCCCAGCATTTT
>TRBJ2-5|TRBV7-9|few|NA
CASSLRSRYSETQYF
TGTGCCAGCAGCTTACGAAGTCGGTATTCCGAGACCCAGTACTTC
>TRBJ1-5|TRBV12-3/TRBV12-4|few|NA
CASSPRQGANQPQHF
TGTGCCAGCAGTCCCCGTCAAGGGGCCAATCAGCCCCAGCATTTT
>TRBJ2-7|TRBV7-6|many|TRBD1
CASSPNGDRDRETYEQYF
TGTGCCAGCAGCCCGAATGGTGACCGGGACAGGGAAACCTACGAGCAGTACTTC
>TRBJ2-5|TRBV20-1|many|NA
CSASKETQYF
TGCAGTGCTAGTAAAGAGACCCAGTACTTC
>TRBJ2-1|TRBV7-8|NA|TRBD2
CASSLVRLAGEFVDEQFF
TGTGCCAGCAGCTTAGTTAGGTTAGCGGGGGAGTTCGTCGATGAGCAGTTCTTC
>TRBJ2-1|TRBV29-1|NA|TRBD1
CSVDRTGLNMQFF
TGCAGCGTTGATAGGACAGGCCTGAACATGCAGTTCTTC
>TRBJ2-6|TRBV10-3|NA|NA
CAVSDLGASGANVLTF
TGTGCCGTCAGTGATCTTGGGGCCTCTGGGGCCAACGTCCTGACTTTC
>TRBJ2-7|TRBV28|NA|NA
CASSYLGGLSYEQYF
TGTGCCAGCAGTTATCTAGGGGGACTCTCCTACGAGCAGTACTTC
>TRBJ2-7|TRBV30|many|TRBD2
CAWREGYEQYF
TGTGCCTGGCGGGAGGGCTACGAGCAGTACTTC
>TRBJ1-6|TRBV9|NA|NA
CASSVADSTIYNSPLHF
TGTGCCAGCAGCGTGGCTGACAGCACAATCTATAATTCACCCCTCCACTTT
>TRBJ1-1|TRBV9|many|NA
CASSAEDSMNTEAFF
TGTGCCAGCAGCGCTGAGGACAGCATGAACACTGAAGCTTTCTTT
>TRBJ2-7|TRBV20-1|many|TRBD1
CSAEKLRDRVRYEQYF
TGCAGTGCCGAAAAGCTCCGGGACAGGGTTAGGTACGAGCAGTACTTC
>TRBJ2-1|TRBV7-9|many|TRBD2
CASSFPTSGKDNEQFF
TGTGCCAGCAGCTTCCCGACTAGCGGGAAGGACAATGAGCAGTTCTTC
>TRBJ1-1|TRBV12-3/TRBV12-4|many|TRBD1
CASSPSVRGQDTEAFF
TGTGCCAGCAGCCCATCCGTGAGGGGGCAGGACACTGAAGCTTTCTTT
>TRBJ2-7|TRBV20-1|NA|TRBD2
CSARGPASGVYEQYF
TGCAGTGCTAGGGGCCCGGCTAGCGGGGTCTACGAGCAGTACTTC